This TCR beta chain was sequenced for a study of T cell responses to AZD1222 COVID-19 vaccine (dated by TCRdb to the early 2020s). Some background on the complete study: Because spike-specific TCR depth and breadth did not differ between the two schedules, AZD1222 recipients who got a second dose at roughly 4 weeks were pooled with those who got a second dose at roughly 12 weeks. A total of more than 230 trial participants underwent TCR sequencing, of whom nearly 210 had received two doses of AZD1222 and approximately 26 had received two doses of the MenACWY control vaccine. Trial participants were enrolled by age into 18-55, 56-69 and 70-plus year subgroups, with approximately 160, 26 and 62 TCR-sequenced participants respectively. Findings and caveats that apply to the study as a whole: In the small 56-69-year group, the increase in depth fell short of significance, most likely because of low power. No day 14 peak-response samples were available, so repertoires were characterized only after the peak T cell response. Reportedly, close to half of the unique spike-specific TCRs recognized epitopes lying outside the regions that are mutated in the B.1.351 and B.1.1.7 variants. Vaccine-associated CD4 TCRs spanned the whole spike protein, with dominant responses in regions 160-218 and 743-854. Most participants were white British and females outnumbered males, and the authors suggested that clonal diversity may have been underestimated. A significant rise in spike-specific TCR breadth and depth was observed after two AZD1222 doses relative to day 0 and relative to MenACWY recipients. Conclusions about previously exposed vaccinees were limited because only six AZD1222 recipients were SARS-CoV-2 seropositive at baseline.

Deletion took 2 bases off V and 2 bases off J, with a span of 9 bases between the germline ends. The cysteine opens and the phenylalanine closes a CDR3 of 14 amino acids. Only the CDR3 region is kept as DNA, spanning 42 bases read in frame from base 1. CDR1 and CDR2 are read off the germline V gene (reference sequence) as MNHEY and SMNVEV. The CDR3 regions of human TCRbeta chains were subjected to immunosequencing. The study's processing was this. TCRs in the repertoires were matched against a reference library of SARS-CoV-2-specific TCRs that had been generated with the MIRA antigen-specificity platform. Breadth was defined as the fraction of unique TCRs that were SARS-CoV-2-associated, and depth was defined as the fraction of total T cells that were SARS-CoV-2-associated. Using the MIRA data, each spike-specific TCR was assigned both to the spike region to which the TCR was reactive and to a CD4 or CD8 class. Log10-transformed breadth and depth values were compared by one-way ANOVA with Sidak's multiple comparisons tests. What TCRdb holds here is the immuneACCESS table cut down to in-frame rearrangements. Part of the clones is not present; checked against another copy, under half of the missing clones reflect an unresolved V gene, and the others are unexplained. Clone size and the V and J calls come from that table; the DNA yielded D and trimming. In this sample the table shows about 160,000 clones, about nine tenths of which occur a single time. The ten most abundant clones make up more than 5.5% of the sample.

For this clone: Its cognate antigen has yet to be identified. Per-nucleotide qualities are absent, and no much larger clonotype sits a single base away.

In the paper's terms, the time point label means: baseline before first vaccination. Vaccinee samples were obtained from the UK trials COV001 and COV002, which included a single-blind randomized controlled phase 2/3 trial of AZD1222 (ChAdOx1 nCoV-19) in healthy adults. For TCRbeta chain sequencing, PBMC samples were collected from trial participants at day 0 and at day 28 after the second dose. Sequences were derived from peripheral blood, sampled on day 0 of AZD1222 vaccination. The TCR was taken from an adult in good health. The V and J genes are TRBV27 and TRBJ1-2, and the D gene may be TRBD1, 6 bases matching. The DNA sequence reads TGTGCCAGCAGTTTAGCAGGGACAAACTATGGCTACACCTTC. It translates as CASSLAGTNYGYTF.